Reported below is one TCR beta chain. This sample is drawn from a study of T cell responses to AZD1222 COVID-19 vaccine. CDR1 is SGHAT, CDR2 FQNNGV, per germline. After removal of 4 bases from V and 3 bases from J, the junction contained 6 bases not matched to a gene. This CDR3 comprises 15 residues. Generated by immunoSEQ multiplex PCR, the TCRdb table keeps only in-frame clones and is missing some. The sample includes fewer than 110,000 clones, approximately 92% of them seen just once. This chain links TRBV11-2 with TRBJ1-2; 9 bases agree with TRBD1. This clonotype was sampled from an adult who received the AZD1222 COVID-19 vaccine. The material sequenced was peripheral blood, taken 28 days after the second AZD1222 dose. This chain's CDR3 is CASSSKTGGHYGYTF. DNA for the CDR3: TGTGCCAGCAGCTCAAAAACAGGGGGCCACTATGGCTACACCTTC.